The entry below gives a single T cell receptor (beta chain) sequence along with its context. Its antigen is still unknown. Germline CDR1 and CDR2: SGHTS and YDEGEE. The length of the CDR3 is 14 residues. V was clipped by 4 bases and J by 6 bases, with 16 bases between them. Primers included in the PCR were 60 Vbeta and 13 Jbeta primers. TCRdb keeps only in-frame clones here, not all; method: immunoSEQ multiplex PCR. This sample has around 100,000 clones, with over 75% found just once. This entry belongs to a study of cytomegalovirus exposure and HLA in healthy donors. Overall study findings and caveats: In a later analysis, CMV-associated beta chains were mostly HLA-associated, it appeared. Rare TCR sequences dominated, though some public TCRs recurred in many donors. There were a few CMV-associated chains whose specificity for CMV antigens was confirmed in vitro. Cytomegalovirus-associated status was assigned to about 180 TCR beta chains.

Sequencing input: PBMCs. The origin of this receptor is a woman between 18 and 30 years old in good health and CMV-seropositive. V gene TRBV5-8 combines with J gene TRBJ1-2; D remains ambiguous. CDR3 in amino acids: CASSPVGVVDGYTF. The CDR3 DNA reads TGTGCCAGCAGCCCTGTCGGGGTAGTGGATGGCTACACCTTC.